The source of this TCR beta chain is a study of PD-1 blockade in mismatch repair-deficient tumors. Study background: Patients had approximately 12 mismatch repair-deficient cancer types, all previously treated and progressing.

Study observations and caveats: Tumor-resident clones, often absent from pretreatment blood, expanded after pembrolizumab and then contracted.

With regard to this clone: As yet, its antigen is unknown.

Assay: immunoSEQ multiplex PCR; the TCRdb copy retains only in-frame clones and omits some. The sample contains around 100,000 clones, approximately 83% of which appear only once. All patients were mismatch repair deficient, assessed by either PCR or immunohistochemistry. A few pembrolizumab responders had their TCRs sequenced. Sample: peripheral blood, taken about 33 weeks after starting pembrolizumab. The TCR comes from an adult with mismatch repair-deficient cancer.

The CDR3 DNA follows: TGCGCCAGCAGAACCGGGGGAGGGAGTAATGAAAAACTGTTTTTT. It translates to CASRTGGGSNEKLFF. The genes are TRBV5-1 and TRBJ1-4; a weak D match, TRBD1 (5 bases). The CDR3 runs to 15 residues. Germline values: CDR1 SGHRS, CDR2 YFSETQ. Trimming removed 5 bases at V and 4 bases at J, with 15 bases between. The full variable domain, rest sourced from reference TRBV5-1 and TRBJ1-4, is KAGVTQTPRYLIKTRGQQVTLSCSPISGHRSVSWYQQTPGQGLQFLFEYFSETQRNKGNFPGRFSGRQFSNSRSEMNVSTLELGDSALYLCASRTGGGSNEKLFFGSGTQLSVL.